This T cell receptor beta chain was sequenced during a study of shared clonotypes between healthy human individuals. Findings and caveats of the study: Researchers found naive subsets generally carried larger estimated richness than memory subsets.

The data were produced by immunoSEQ multiplex PCR, yet TCRdb's version contains in-frame clones alone and is incomplete. The sample has over a million clones, 95% to 97% seen once. The V segment lost 5 bases and the J segment 11 bases; nucleotides outside the gene matches: 5. This CDR3 region has 12 residues. The germline V gene encodes CDR1 MNHNY and CDR2 SVGAGI (reference sequence). As concerns this clone: What it recognizes is unknown.

The source is a man aged 25-40 years in good health. Specimen: naive CD4+ T cells sorted from blood. Subset specified: CD45RA+ positively selected. The V and J genes are TRBV6-6 and TRBJ2-1; TRBD2 matches at 8 bases. CDR3: CASSTRTSKQFF. CDR3 sequence (DNA): TGTGCCAGCAGTACCCGGACTAGCAAGCAGTTCTTC.